The 21 T cell receptor beta chains presented below share a single source sample, sequenced in a study of Ad26.COV2.S vaccination and SARS-CoV-2 variants. The treatment: approximately 18 received Ad26.COV2.S at low or high dose, single or two shots; several received placebo; per-sample allocation not given. Day 63 after the first injection of vaccine or placebo was the sampling time. Profiling relied on immunoSEQ multiplex PCR, and the TCRdb table lists in-frame clones only, not all of them. The sample lists a few hundred thousand clones, over 75% occurring once. Sequenced material: peripheral blood, taken in a trial of Ad26.COV2.S vaccine versus placebo. Receptors were obtained from a person between 18 and 59 years old who received the Ad26.COV2.S COVID-19 vaccine or a placebo.

This clone was counted only a few times. The chain recombines TRBV27 with TRBJ1-5; D gene ambiguous. The germline gives CDR1 MNHEY, CDR2 SMNVEV (reference sequence). Trimming pared 5 bases from V and 2 bases from J, leaving 7 bases between. This CDR3 contains 13 residues. The CDR3: CASSPGGNQPQHF. The CDR3 DNA sequence: TGTGCCAGCAGTCCGGGAGGCAATCAGCCCCAGCATTTT.

The chain links TRBV4-3 to TRBJ2-4, with unresolved D. This CDR3 has 14 residues. Per germline, CDR1 LGHNA and CDR2 YSLEER. The V end was cut by 4 bases, the J end by 6 bases, with 13 bases between. This CDR3 is CASSPHESGNIQYF. The CDR3 DNA is TGCGCCAGCAGCCCTCACGAGTCCGGAAACATTCAGTACTTC.

The CDR3 region has the DNA TGTGCCAGTAGGATGACCGGGACAGGGTATCAGCCCCAGCATTTT. Its translation: CASRMTGTGYQPQHF. This chain uses TRBV19 with TRBJ1-5; 9 bases line up with TRBD1. V shed 6 bases, J shed 5 bases, and the junction held 8 bases outside the gene matches. Germline assignment: CDR1 LNHDA and CDR2 SQIVND (reference sequence). The CDR3 sequence is 15 residues long.

This rearrangement joins TRBV9 to TRBJ2-1; TRBD2 matches at 11 bases. Trimming removed 0 bases from V and 0 bases from J; junction bases left unmatched: 8. The CDR3 runs 19 residues. The germline gives CDR1 SGDLS, CDR2 YYNGEE. CDR3 in amino acids: CASSVALAGGLTSYNEQFF. The CDR3 DNA reads as TGTGCCAGCAGCGTAGCGCTAGCGGGGGGCCTGACCTCCTACAATGAGCAGTTCTTC.

The CDR3 DNA reads as TGTGCCAGCAGCCCACCGCGGGGACTAGCGCCAGAGACCCAGTACTTC. Translation gives CASSPPRGLAPETQYF. The genes are TRBV9 and TRBJ2-5, with 10 positions matching TRBD2. CDR3 length equals 16 residues. The germline gives CDR1 SGDLS, CDR2 YYNGEE. V was pared by 4 bases and J by 4 bases, with 10 bases of the junction left unmatched.

The chain combines TRBV6-5 with TRBJ1-1; D perhaps matches TRBD1 (6 bases). CDR1 is MNHEY, CDR2 SVGAGI, per germline. Between the trimmed V and J ends, which lost 6 bases and 1 base, there was a span of 12 bases. The CDR3 is made up of 14 amino acids. The CDR3 is CASSRGTPNTEAFF. In DNA, the CDR3 is TGTGCCAGCAGCCGCGGGACACCGAACACTGAAGCTTTCTTT.

The chain joins TRBV30 to TRBJ1-5, with 12 bases aligning to TRBD1. J gave up 8 bases and V 0 bases, and 5 bases lay outside the gene matches. CDR1 is GTSNPN and CDR2 is SVGIG in the germline V gene (reference sequence). The CDR3 runs 15 residues. The CDR3 protein is CAWSVGTGGSEPQHF. CDR3 DNA sequence: TGTGCCTGGAGTGTGGGGACAGGGGGCAGTGAGCCCCAGCATTTT.

This rearrangement joins TRBV29-1 to TRBJ2-7; D perhaps matches TRBD1 (7 bases). The CDR3 loop spans 13 amino acids. Trimming removed 6 bases at V and 0 bases at J, with 12 bases between. Germline CDR1 reads SQVTM; CDR2 reads ANQGSEA. The CDR3 is CSVGGQPSYEQYF. The CDR3, as DNA: TGCAGCGTGGGGGGACAGCCCTCCTACGAGCAGTACTTC.

The chain carries TRBV7-2 and TRBJ2-1; 10 positions match TRBD2. Losses at the gene ends were 10 bases for V and 9 bases for J; bases not matched to a gene: 15. From germline, CDR1 is SGHTA and CDR2 FQGNSA. The length of the CDR3 is 15 residues. CDR3 loop: CATRTSGLTMGEQFF. CDR3 DNA sequence: TGTGCCACCCGGACTAGCGGACTTACAATGGGTGAGCAGTTCTTC.

The chain carries TRBV6-2 or TRBV6-3 and TRBJ2-7, with a possible D match to TRBD2 (7 bases). This CDR3 contains 17 residues. The V gene lost 0 bases and the J gene lost 6 bases, with 21 bases spanning the gap. In germline, CDR1 is MNHEY, CDR2 SVGEGT. CDR3 sequence reads: CASSYSRILGGGLEQYF. DNA for the CDR3: TGTGCCAGCAGTTACTCGAGAATATTAGGGGGGGGCCTCGAGCAGTACTTC.

This clone was counted only a few times. The V gene is TRBV7-3, the J gene TRBJ2-7, with D uncertain. Germline V CDR1 and CDR2: SGHTA, FQGTGA. CDR3 length: 14 residues. Trimming shortened V by 1 base and J by 6 bases, and 13 bases separated the two germline ends. CDR3 region: CASSLIHWSGEQYF. The CDR3 DNA follows: TGTGCCAGCAGCTTAATCCACTGGTCGGGCGAGCAGTACTTC.

This clone is a singleton in its sample. In DNA, the CDR3 is TGTGCAAGTCGCTTGATAGCGGGGGGGCCCCACAATGAGCAGTTCTTC. Its translation: CASRLIAGGPHNEQFF. V gene TRBV12-2 combines with J gene TRBJ2-1; TRBD2 reflects the table's D call only, with no check against the DNA. TRBV12-2 counts as a pseudogene. The CDR3 totals 16 residues.

The chain joins TRBV11-2 to TRBJ2-1, with 8 bases fitting TRBD2. With V trimmed by 1 base and J by 3 bases, 8 bases remained unmatched. The CDR3 loop spans 17 amino acids. Germline V lookup: CDR1 SGHAT, CDR2 FQNNGV. The CDR3 spells CASSLAGGAIRYNEQFF. The DNA of the CDR3 is TGTGCCAGCAGCTTAGCGGGGGGGGCCATACGCTACAATGAGCAGTTCTTC.

V and J are TRBV24-1 and TRBJ2-7; D gene ambiguous. Germline assignment: CDR1 KGHDR and CDR2 SFDVKD. Trimming took 3 bases from V and 3 from J, leaving 17 bases between them. The CDR3 is 16 residues long. The CDR3: CATSDPQDSGGYEQYF. The CDR3 nucleotides read TGTGCCACCAGTGATCCCCAAGATTCGGGCGGCTACGAGCAGTACTTC.

The chain uses TRBV11-3 and TRBJ1-3; D remains unclear. Germline V gives CDR1 SGHNT, CDR2 YENEEA. Trimming shortened V by 5 bases and J by 0 bases, and 11 bases separated the two germline ends. This CDR3 region has 15 residues. Here the CDR3 reads CASSPGRGSGNTIYF. The CDR3 DNA is TGTGCCAGCAGCCCCGGACGGGGCTCTGGAAACACCATATATTTT.

The V and J genes are TRBV28 and TRBJ1-3; no clear D gene. Germline lookup yields CDR1 MDHEN and CDR2 SYDVKM. This CDR3 has 13 amino acids. Trimming removed 7 bases at V and 4 bases at J, with 11 bases between. CDR3 DNA: TGTGCCAGCACCCTCCTAGGGGGAAACACCATATATTTT. Encoded protein: CASTLLGGNTIYF. Full variable domain (remainder filled in from reference TRBV28 and TRBJ1-3): DVKVTQSSRYLVKRTGEKVFLECVQDMDHENMFWYRQDPGLGLRLIYFSYDVKMKEKGDIPEGYSVSREKKERFSLILESASTNQTSMYLCASTLLGGNTIYFGEGSWLTVV.

The chain couples TRBV7-2 to TRBJ2-3, with D hard to call. Between the trimmed V and J ends, which lost 1 base and 1 base, there was a span of 6 bases. Looked up from germline, CDR1 is SGHTA and CDR2 is FQGNSA. The CDR3 is made up of 14 amino acids. CDR3 in amino acids: CASSLVLGTDTQYF. In DNA, the CDR3 is TGTGCCAGCAGCTTAGTTTTGGGCACAGATACGCAGTATTTT. The full variable domain, rest sourced from reference TRBV7-2 and TRBJ2-3, is GAGVSQSPSNKVTEKGKDVELRCDPISGHTALYWYRQSLGQGLEFLIYFQGNSAPDKSGLPSDRFSAERTGGSVSTLTIQRTQQEDSAVYLCASSLVLGTDTQYFGPGTRLTVL.

V is TRBV6-2 or TRBV6-3 and J is TRBJ2-7, with TRBD1 matching over 7 bases. Germline V gives CDR1 MNHEY, CDR2 SVGEGT. After removal of 0 bases from V and 4 bases from J, the junction contained 12 bases not matched to a gene. This CDR3 spans 17 amino acids. CDR3 protein: CASSYSIGKGARYEQYF. The CDR3 DNA reads TGTGCCAGCAGTTACTCGATAGGTAAGGGGGCCCGGTACGAGCAGTACTTC.

This sequence joins TRBV2 and TRBJ1-5; 8 bases map to TRBD1. This CDR3 has 14 amino acids. The germline V gene has CDR1 SNHLY and CDR2 FYNNEI. The J segment lost 6 bases and the V segment lost 7 bases, leaving 8 bases of the junction unmatched. CDR3 region: CASNYQGAGQPQHF. In nucleotides, the CDR3 is TGTGCCAGCAATTACCAGGGGGCTGGTCAGCCCCAGCATTTT.

The chain joins TRBV29-1 to TRBJ2-2, with 10 bases lining up with TRBD2. In germline, CDR1 is SQVTM, CDR2 ANQGSEA. The CDR3 extends over 15 amino acids. V dropped 5 bases and J dropped 0; count of bases not matched to a gene: 3. The CDR3 region is CSVLGLATNTGELFF. CDR3 coding DNA: TGCAGCGTTTTGGGACTAGCGACGAACACCGGGGAGCTGTTTTTT.

About this clone itself: The junction departs from the called germline gene at one end, perhaps through a read error. The rearrangement uses TRBV28 and TRBJ1-1, with 7 bases matching TRBD1. CDR3 length equals 13 residues. Per germline, CDR1 MDHEN and CDR2 SYDVKM. CDR3: CASSRNRGPMRLF. CDR3 in DNA: TGTGCCAGCAGTCGCAACAGGGGACCGATGAGGCTCTTT.